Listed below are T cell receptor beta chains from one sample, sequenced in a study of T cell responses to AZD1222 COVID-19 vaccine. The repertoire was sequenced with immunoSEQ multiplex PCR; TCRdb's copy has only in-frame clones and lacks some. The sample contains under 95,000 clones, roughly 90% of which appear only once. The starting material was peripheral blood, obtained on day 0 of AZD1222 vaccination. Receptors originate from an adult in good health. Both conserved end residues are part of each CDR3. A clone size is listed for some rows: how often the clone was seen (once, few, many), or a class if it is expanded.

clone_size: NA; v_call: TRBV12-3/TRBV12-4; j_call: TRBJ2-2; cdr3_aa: CASRWTVGELFF
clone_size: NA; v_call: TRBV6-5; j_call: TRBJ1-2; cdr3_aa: CASSSSDNYGYTF
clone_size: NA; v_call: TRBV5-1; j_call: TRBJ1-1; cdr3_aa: CASSLYGGGTEAFF
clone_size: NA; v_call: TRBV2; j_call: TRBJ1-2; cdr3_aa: CASIGQPRGGYTF
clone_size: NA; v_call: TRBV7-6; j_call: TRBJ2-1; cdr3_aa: CASSPTADRSNEQFF
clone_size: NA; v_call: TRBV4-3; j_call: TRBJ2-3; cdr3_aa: CASSLAGVRTDTQYF
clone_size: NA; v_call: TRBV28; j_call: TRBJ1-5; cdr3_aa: CASSQIKRGNNQPQHF
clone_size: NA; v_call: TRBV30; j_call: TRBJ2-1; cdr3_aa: CAWNTQGLNNEQFF
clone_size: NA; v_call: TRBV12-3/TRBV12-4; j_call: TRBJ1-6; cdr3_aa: CASSLRENSPLHF
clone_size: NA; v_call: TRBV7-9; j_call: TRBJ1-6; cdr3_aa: CASSPEQVTTPLHF
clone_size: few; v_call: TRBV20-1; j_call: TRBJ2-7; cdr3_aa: CSASKRDFVSYEQYF
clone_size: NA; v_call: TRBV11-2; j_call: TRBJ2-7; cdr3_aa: CASSLGLLQGAKSPYEQYF
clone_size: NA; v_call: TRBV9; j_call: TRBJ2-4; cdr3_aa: CASSLTQGQGIQYF
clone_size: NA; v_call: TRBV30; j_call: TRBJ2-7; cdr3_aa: CAWSRTGYEQYF
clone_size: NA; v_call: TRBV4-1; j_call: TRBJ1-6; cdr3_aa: CASSQGQGGYNSPLHF
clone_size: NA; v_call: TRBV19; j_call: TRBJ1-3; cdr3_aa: CASIPDRTGSGNTIYF
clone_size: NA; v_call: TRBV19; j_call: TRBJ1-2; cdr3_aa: CASSSGSVANYGYTF
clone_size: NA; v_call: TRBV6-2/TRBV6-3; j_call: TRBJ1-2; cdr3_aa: CASSTGLNYGYTF